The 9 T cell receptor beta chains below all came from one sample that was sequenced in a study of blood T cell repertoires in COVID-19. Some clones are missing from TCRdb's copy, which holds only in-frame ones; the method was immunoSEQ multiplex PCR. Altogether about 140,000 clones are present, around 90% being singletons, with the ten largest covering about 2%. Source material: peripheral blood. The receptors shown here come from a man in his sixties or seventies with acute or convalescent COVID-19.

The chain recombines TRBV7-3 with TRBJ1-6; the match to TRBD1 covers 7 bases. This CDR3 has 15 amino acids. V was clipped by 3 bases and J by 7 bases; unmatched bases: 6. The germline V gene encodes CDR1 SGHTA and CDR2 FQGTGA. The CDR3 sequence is CASSLNRDSNSPLHF. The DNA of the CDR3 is TGTGCCAGCAGCTTGAACCGGGACAGCAATTCACCCCTCCACTTT.

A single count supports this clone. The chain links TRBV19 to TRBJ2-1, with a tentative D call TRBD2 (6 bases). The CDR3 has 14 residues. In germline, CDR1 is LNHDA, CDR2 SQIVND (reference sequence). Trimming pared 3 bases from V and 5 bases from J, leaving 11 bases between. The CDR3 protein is CASSIRASDNEQFF. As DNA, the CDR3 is TGTGCCAGTAGTATCCGGGCTAGCGACAATGAGCAGTTCTTC.

CDR3 loop: CASSRRRGSGYGYTF. Here the CDR3 DNA reads TGCGCCAGCAGTCGTCGGCGGGGGTCGGGCTATGGCTACACCTTC. This rearrangement joins TRBV23-1 to TRBJ1-2, with D possibly being TRBD1 (5 bases). TRBV23-1 is treated as an ORF (open reading frame) with a function not yet certain. V gave up 4 bases and J gave up 4 bases, with 16 bases separating them. The CDR3 covers 15 residues.

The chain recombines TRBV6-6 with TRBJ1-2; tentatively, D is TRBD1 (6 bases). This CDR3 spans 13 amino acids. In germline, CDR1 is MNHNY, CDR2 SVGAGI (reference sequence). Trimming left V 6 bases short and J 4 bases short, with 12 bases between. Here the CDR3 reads CASRPDRIYGYTF. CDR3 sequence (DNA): TGTGCCAGCAGGCCCGACAGGATCTATGGCTACACCTTC.

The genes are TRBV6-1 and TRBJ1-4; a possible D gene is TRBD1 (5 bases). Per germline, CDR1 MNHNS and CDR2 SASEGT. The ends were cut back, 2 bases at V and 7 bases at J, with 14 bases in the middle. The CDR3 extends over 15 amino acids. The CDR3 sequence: CASSEYVGQGEKLFF. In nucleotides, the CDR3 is TGTGCCAGCAGTGAATATGTAGGGCAGGGTGAAAAACTGTTTTTT.

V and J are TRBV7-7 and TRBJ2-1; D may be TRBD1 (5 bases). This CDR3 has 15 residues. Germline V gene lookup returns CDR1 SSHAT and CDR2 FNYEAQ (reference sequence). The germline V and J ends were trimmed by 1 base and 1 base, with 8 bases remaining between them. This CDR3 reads CASSLGGGSYNEQFF. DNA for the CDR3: TGTGCCAGCAGCTTAGGGGGCGGATCCTACAATGAGCAGTTCTTC.

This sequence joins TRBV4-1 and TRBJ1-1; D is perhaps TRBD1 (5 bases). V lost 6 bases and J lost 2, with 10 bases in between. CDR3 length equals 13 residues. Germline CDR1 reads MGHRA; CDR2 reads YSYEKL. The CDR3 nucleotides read TGCGCCAGCAGACAGGCGATTAACACTGAAGCTTTCTTT. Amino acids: CASRQAINTEAFF.

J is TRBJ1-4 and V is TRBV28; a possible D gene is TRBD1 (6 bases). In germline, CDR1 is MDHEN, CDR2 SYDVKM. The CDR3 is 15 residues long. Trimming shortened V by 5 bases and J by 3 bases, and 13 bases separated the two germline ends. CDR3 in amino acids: CASSPQGAANEKLFF. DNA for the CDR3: TGTGCCAGCAGTCCACAGGGCGCGGCTAATGAAAAACTGTTTTTT.

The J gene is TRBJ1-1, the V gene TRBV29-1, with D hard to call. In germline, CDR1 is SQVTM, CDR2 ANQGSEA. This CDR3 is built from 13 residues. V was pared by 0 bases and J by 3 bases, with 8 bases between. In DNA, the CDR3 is TGCAGCGTTGAAGAATCACAGTACACTGAAGCTTTCTTT. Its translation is CSVEESQYTEAFF.